This is a list of T cell receptor beta chains from one sample in a study of blood T cell repertoires in COVID-19. Sequencing was performed with immunoSEQ multiplex PCR; in TCRdb, only in-frame clones are kept and a portion is missing. The table shows under 450,000 clones, with approximately 86% occurring only once. The sample was peripheral blood. The receptor source for this set is a woman aged 55-69 years with COVID-19, enrolled during active disease. CDR3s include the opening cysteine and the closing phenylalanine or tryptophan. The D gene is left open where the match is weak. Size values are once, few and many counts, or a class for expanded clones, and some rows have none.

v_gene	j_gene	d_gene	abundance	CDR3aa	CDR3nt
TRBV18	TRBJ2-3	.	.	CASSQSGGTDTQYF	TGTGCCAGCTCACAATCAGGGGGCACAGATACGCAGTATTTT
TRBV5-1	TRBJ1-2	TRBD1	.	CASSSGTAARGYTF	TGCGCCAGCAGCTCCGGGACAGCCGCCCGAGGCTACACCTTC
TRBV7-2	TRBJ2-1	TRBD2	.	CASSLSGGARNEQFF	TGTGCCAGCAGCTTAAGCGGGGGGGCCCGGAATGAGCAGTTCTTC
TRBV3-1/TRBV3-2	TRBJ1-1	.	few	CASGRALTNTEAFF	TGTGCCAGCGGCCGGGCGTTAACGAACACTGAAGCTTTCTTT
TRBV19	TRBJ2-1	TRBD2	few	CASSLTSGGFYEQFF	TGTGCCAGTAGTCTCACTAGCGGGGGGTTTTATGAGCAGTTCTTC
TRBV5-4	TRBJ1-1	TRBD1	few	CASSPPGTGGEWTEAFF	TGTGCCAGCAGCCCACCCGGGACAGGGGGCGAGTGGACTGAAGCTTTCTTT
TRBV18	TRBJ2-5	TRBD2	.	CASSPGLADVTQYF	TGTGCCAGCTCACCCGGACTAGCGGACGTGACCCAGTACTTC
TRBV30	TRBJ1-4	.	.	CAWIGFLRLTNEKLFF	TGTGCCTGGATAGGATTTTTGAGACTTACGAATGAAAAACTGTTTTTT
TRBV2	TRBJ2-7	TRBD1	.	CASSEDRASYEQYF	TGTGCCAGCAGTGAGGACAGGGCATCATACGAGCAGTACTTC
TRBV7-2	TRBJ1-1	.	.	CASSFARGNTEAFF	TGTGCCAGCAGCTTCGCTAGGGGGAACACTGAAGCTTTCTTT
TRBV19	TRBJ1-6	.	once	CASGREASTLHF	TGTGCCAGCGGCCGGGAAGCCTCCACCCTCCACTTT
TRBV18	TRBJ2-3	.	.	CASSPPLGFRNTDTQYF	TGTGCCAGCTCACCACCTCTGGGTTTCAGGAACACAGATACGCAGTATTTT
TRBV6-1	TRBJ2-7	TRBD1	.	CASSEAGTAYEQYF	TGTGCCAGCAGTGAAGCCGGGACAGCCTACGAGCAGTACTTC
TRBV18	TRBJ1-1	.	once	CASSPPLNGYTEAFF	TGTGCCAGCTCACCACCCCTCAACGGGTACACTGAAGCTTTCTTT
TRBV4-1	TRBJ2-5	.	.	CASSQGGLQETQYF	TGCGCCAGCAGCCAAGGGGGGCTACAAGAGACCCAGTACTTC
TRBV9	TRBJ2-1	TRBD1	.	CASSGQGASEQFF	TGTGCCAGCAGCGGACAGGGGGCCAGTGAGCAGTTCTTC
TRBV5-4	TRBJ2-7	TRBD1	once	CASSLGQGAVYEQYF	TGTGCCAGCAGCTTGGGCCAGGGGGCTGTGTACGAGCAGTACTTC
TRBV7-9	TRBJ2-3	TRBD2	.	CASRGTSGQRGGTDTQYF	TGTGCCAGCAGGGGTACTAGCGGGCAAAGGGGGGGCACAGATACGCAGTATTTT
TRBV11-3	TRBJ1-2	.	.	CASSSLIRDPRRANYGYTF	TGTGCCAGCAGCTCGCTCATACGGGACCCCCGGAGGGCTAACTATGGCTACACCTTC
TRBV5-4	TRBJ1-1	TRBD1	once	CASSATGGGRATEAFF	TGTGCCAGCAGCGCCACAGGAGGGGGCCGGGCCACTGAAGCTTTCTTT
TRBV5-6	TRBJ1-2	TRBD1	.	CASSTGNYGYTF	TGTGCCAGCTCGACAGGGAACTATGGCTACACCTTC
TRBV29-1	TRBJ2-2	.	.	CSVGRVASGELFF	TGCAGCGTTGGGAGGGTGGCCTCCGGGGAGCTGTTTTTT
TRBV5-1	TRBJ2-7	TRBD1	.	CASSLQGAPLYEQYF	TGCGCCAGCAGCCTACAGGGGGCCCCCCTCTACGAGCAGTACTTC
TRBV11-3	TRBJ1-2	.	.	CASSPTPGGNYVGGYTF	TGTGCCAGCAGCCCCACCCCGGGCGGGAACTATGTAGGTGGCTACACCTTC
TRBV11-2	TRBJ2-1	.	.	CASSLARPYNEQFF	TGTGCCAGCAGCTTAGCCAGGCCCTACAATGAGCAGTTCTTC
TRBV5-1	TRBJ1-6	TRBD1	.	CASSQDRNNNSPLHF	TGCGCCAGCAGCCAGGACAGGAACAATAATTCACCCCTCCACTTT
TRBV6-7	TRBJ2-5	TRBD1	.	CASDGQGQETQYF	TGTGCCAGCGACGGACAGGGGCAAGAGACCCAGTACTTC
TRBV6-5	TRBJ2-7	.	.	CASSSAGIRYEQYF	TGTGCCAGCAGTTCTGCGGGAATAAGGTACGAGCAGTACTTC
TRBV5-5	TRBJ2-3	.	.	CASSYSADTQYF	TGTGCCAGCAGCTATAGCGCGGATACGCAGTATTTT
TRBV18	TRBJ2-7	TRBD2	.	CASSPTSSGGSYEQYF	TGTGCCAGCTCACCTACCTCTAGCGGGGGTTCCTACGAGCAGTACTTC
TRBV6-4	TRBJ2-3	.	.	CASSPSRGTDTQYF	TGTGCCAGCAGTCCAAGCCGGGGGACAGATACGCAGTATTTT
TRBV9	TRBJ2-3	.	.	CASSVVAVEMTDTQYF	TGTGCCAGCAGCGTAGTGGCGGTCGAGATGACAGATACGCAGTATTTT